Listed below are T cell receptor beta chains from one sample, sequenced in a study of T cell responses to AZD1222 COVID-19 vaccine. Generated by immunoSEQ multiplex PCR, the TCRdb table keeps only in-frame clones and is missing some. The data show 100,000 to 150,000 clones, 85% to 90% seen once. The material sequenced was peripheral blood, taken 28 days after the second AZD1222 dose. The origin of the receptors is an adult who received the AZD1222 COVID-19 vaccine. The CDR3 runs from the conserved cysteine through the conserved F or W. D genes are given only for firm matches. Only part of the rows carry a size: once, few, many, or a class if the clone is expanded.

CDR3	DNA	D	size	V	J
CASSPGGALDTQYF	TGTGCCAGCAGCCCCGGGGGGGCTCTAGATACGCAGTATTTT	TRBD2	-	TRBV7-8	TRBJ2-3
CASSPYLAGPSYNKQFF	TGTGCCAGCAGTCCGTATTTAGCGGGCCCCTCCTACAATAAGCAGTTCTTC	TRBD2	-	TRBV27	TRBJ2-1
CATSDFRSTDTQYF	TGTGCCACCAGTGATTTCCGGAGCACAGATACGCAGTATTTT	-	-	TRBV24-1	TRBJ2-3
CASSPDRGSYNEQFF	TGCGCCAGCAGCCCGGACAGGGGGTCCTACAATGAGCAGTTCTTC	TRBD1	-	TRBV4-3	TRBJ2-1
CASSPRGHRGGELFF	TGTGCCAGCAGCCCCCGGGGCCACAGGGGAGGGGAGCTGTTTTTT	TRBD1	once	TRBV11-1	TRBJ2-2
CSGLGQGDYGYTF	TGCAGCGGCCTGGGACAGGGAGACTATGGCTACACCTTC	TRBD1	-	TRBV29-1	TRBJ1-2
CASSQPGGLDTQYF	TGTGCCAGCAGTCAGCCAGGGGGTCTGGATACGCAGTATTTT	TRBD1	-	TRBV2	TRBJ2-3
CASSPIGGGGQAYGYTF	TGTGCCAGCAGCCCAATTGGGGGCGGGGGCCAAGCCTATGGCTACACCTTC	-	-	TRBV5-5	TRBJ1-2
CATQTTGATEAFF	TGTGCCACCCAAACGACGGGAGCCACTGAAGCTTTCTTT	-	-	TRBV6-5	TRBJ1-1
CASRRGRAFMETQYF	TGTGCCAGCAGGCGAGGCAGGGCATTTATGGAGACCCAGTACTTC	-	-	TRBV28	TRBJ2-5
CASSFSMNTEAFF	TGCGCCAGCAGCTTTTCCATGAACACTGAAGCTTTCTTT	-	-	TRBV5-1	TRBJ1-1
CASSLAGEMAYNEQFF	TGTGCCAGCAGCTTAGCGGGGGAGATGGCCTACAATGAGCAGTTCTTC	-	-	TRBV11-3	TRBJ2-1
CATSDARRGGDTQYF	TGTGCCACCAGTGATGCCAGGAGGGGTGGGGATACGCAGTATTTT	-	-	TRBV24-1	TRBJ2-3
CASSGGGEQYF	TGTGCCAGCAGTGGGGGGGGCGAGCAGTACTTC	TRBD2	-	TRBV2	TRBJ2-7
CASSISSAGVGNEQFF	TGTGCCAGTAGTATATCATCTGCGGGAGTTGGGAATGAGCAGTTCTTC	TRBD2	-	TRBV19	TRBJ2-1
CASSAGTGGVETQYF	TGTGCCAGCAGTGCCGGGACAGGCGGGGTAGAGACCCAGTACTTC	TRBD1	-	TRBV6-2/TRBV6-3	TRBJ2-5
CASSLTVDNSPLHF	TGTGCCAGCTCACTGACAGTTGATAATTCACCCCTCCACTTT	-	-	TRBV18	TRBJ1-6
CASSLRGGYGYTF	TGTGCCAGCAGCCTTAGGGGGGGCTATGGCTACACCTTC	-	-	TRBV7-9	TRBJ1-2
CASSQESGGNTGELFF	TGCGCCAGCAGCCAAGAGAGCGGGGGAAACACCGGGGAGCTGTTTTTT	TRBD2	-	TRBV4-3	TRBJ2-2
CASSQEGGREQYF	TGCGCCAGCAGCCAAGAGGGCGGGCGCGAGCAGTACTTC	-	-	TRBV4-1	TRBJ2-7
CASTAEDRETQYF	TGTGCCAGCACGGCGGAAGATCGGGAGACCCAGTACTTC	-	-	TRBV2	TRBJ2-5
CASSIVPGRNTEAFF	TGTGCCAGTAGTATAGTCCCAGGGAGAAACACTGAAGCTTTCTTT	-	-	TRBV19	TRBJ1-1
CASSAQPTNTEAFF	TGCGCCAGCAGCGCACAGCCGACGAACACTGAAGCTTTCTTT	-	-	TRBV5-1	TRBJ1-1
CASSSVPGQNTGELFF	TGTGCCAGCAGTTCCGTACCGGGACAGAACACCGGGGAGCTGTTTTTT	-	-	TRBV6-6	TRBJ2-2
CASSYQGGGTEAFF	TGTGCCAGCAGTTACCAGGGGGGAGGGACTGAAGCTTTCTTT	TRBD1	-	TRBV6-5	TRBJ1-1
CASSAAMGGANEQFF	TGTGCCAGCAGTGCAGCGATGGGGGGGGCCAATGAGCAGTTCTTC	-	-	TRBV6-4	TRBJ2-1
CASSLSTGTGGRTEAFF	TGTGCCAGCAGCCTTTCAACCGGGACAGGGGGAAGGACTGAAGCTTTCTTT	TRBD1	-	TRBV9	TRBJ1-1
CAESVANF	TGTGCCGAGTCGGTGGCCAACTTC	-	-	TRBV6-6	TRBJ2-4
CASSFGRNSGNTIYF	TGTGCCAGCAGCTTCGGACGGAATTCTGGAAACACCATATATTTT	-	-	TRBV7-8	TRBJ1-3